These 9 T cell receptor beta chains originate from one sample sequenced in a study of cytomegalovirus exposure and HLA in healthy donors. Primers included in the PCR were 60 Vbeta and 13 Jbeta primers. Libraries were prepared by immunoSEQ multiplex PCR; TCRdb keeps only in-frame clonotypes and omits some of them. Recorded for this sample: some 180,000 clones. Material for sequencing was PBMCs. The source of these receptors is a man aged 25-45 years in good health and CMV-seronegative.

This sequence joins TRBV4-1 and TRBJ1-1; 7 bases match TRBD1. The trim removed 4 bases at V and 2 bases at J, leaving 4 bases unmatched. The CDR3 runs to 14 residues. Germline V gene data show CDR1 as MGHRA and CDR2 as YSYEKL. The CDR3 sequence is CASSPTGLNTEAFF. In DNA form, the CDR3 reads TGCGCCAGCAGCCCGACAGGGTTAAACACTGAAGCTTTCTTT.

The V gene is TRBV9, the J gene TRBJ2-5; a possible D gene is TRBD2 (5 bases). This CDR3 region has 11 residues. CDR1 and CDR2 from the germline V gene are SGDLS and YYNGEE. Trimming removed 3 bases at V and 7 bases at J, with 7 bases between. CDR3 nucleotides: TGTGCCAGCAGCGGGGGAGCGACCCAGTACTTC. Protein product: CASSGGATQYF.

The CDR3 protein is CASSIDGDRGFTEAFF. The CDR3 DNA is TGTGCCAGTAGTATAGATGGCGACAGGGGGTTCACTGAAGCTTTCTTT. The V call is TRBV19, the J call TRBJ1-1; 9 positions agree with TRBD1. Germline V gene sequence: CDR1 LNHDA, CDR2 SQIVND (reference sequence). V trimming: 0 bases; J trimming: 4 bases; junction bases outside the gene matches: 6. The CDR3 runs to 16 residues.

The chain combines TRBV14 with TRBJ2-7; D is possibly TRBD2 (6 bases). This CDR3 spans 15 amino acids. Germline V lookup: CDR1 SGHDN, CDR2 FVKESK. V lost 2 bases to trimming and J lost 2 bases, with 13 bases between them. The CDR3: CASSQPGRGTYEQYF. CDR3 sequence (DNA): TGTGCCAGCAGCCAACCGGGCCGGGGGACCTACGAGCAGTACTTC.

J is TRBJ2-3 and V is TRBV10-1, with 12 bases that match TRBD2. This CDR3 spans 17 amino acids. CDR1 WNHNN and CDR2 SYGVQD come from the germline V gene (reference sequence). Germline trimming cut 0 bases from V and 5 bases from J; bases unmatched to any gene: 6. This CDR3 is CASSESNLAGGEDTQYF. CDR3 nucleotides: TGCGCCAGCAGTGAGTCGAATCTAGCGGGGGGGGAAGATACGCAGTATTTT.

The rearrangement links TRBV25-1 to TRBJ1-3; TRBD1 matches 8 bases. There are 16 residues in the CDR3. V shed 0 bases, J shed 4 bases, and the junction held 5 bases outside the gene matches. Germline lookup yields CDR1 MGHDK and CDR2 SYGVNS. CDR3 loop: CASSEYQGARGNTIYF. In DNA form, the CDR3 reads TGTGCCAGCAGTGAATATCAGGGGGCGCGCGGAAACACCATATATTTT.

The V gene is TRBV6-5, the J gene TRBJ1-2, with TRBD1 identical over 9 bases. The germline V gene encodes CDR1 MNHEY and CDR2 SVGAGI. This CDR3 contains 14 residues. V shed 5 bases and J 2 bases; nucleotides not matched to a gene: 3. Here the CDR3 DNA reads TGTGCCAGCAGTACAGGGGGCTTAAACTATGGCTACACCTTC. This sequence encodes CASSTGGLNYGYTF.

The gene calls are TRBV6-1 and TRBJ1-2; TRBD1 matches 8 bases. This CDR3 has 15 residues. With 3 bases clipped from V and 4 bases from J, the junction kept 7 bases outside the gene matches. Germline V CDR1 and CDR2: MNHNS, SASEGT. CDR3 coding DNA: TGTGCCAGCAGTGACAGGGGGCCCCGTAGCTATGGCTACACCTTC. Amino acid sequence: CASSDRGPRSYGYTF.

This rearrangement joins TRBV6-5 to TRBJ1-5, with unresolved D. Germline CDR1 reads MNHEY; CDR2 reads SVGAGI. V gave up 1 base and J gave up 3 bases, with 7 bases separating them. This CDR3 has 14 residues. DNA of the CDR3: TGTGCCAGCAGTTACTTAACTGTCAATCAGCCCCAGCATTTT. Translating gives CASSYLTVNQPQHF.